This TCR beta chain was recorded in a study of beta chain features in type 1 diabetes. The study's findings and limits: Across all four CD4+ subsets, people with type 1 diabetes showed modestly shorter TCRB CDR3s.

Sorted populations were all over 98% pure. The whole isolated RNA underwent reverse transcription, so sequencing captured expressed TCRB transcripts. Sequencing was performed with immunoSEQ multiplex PCR; in TCRdb, only in-frame clones are kept and a portion is missing. The data show about 160,000 clones, with roughly 8% seen just once and roughly 1% held by the top ten. J was trimmed by 4 bases and V by 5 bases; bases with no gene match: 13. Germline V gene sequence: CDR1 LNHNV, CDR2 YYDKDF (reference sequence). This CDR3 comprises 16 residues. This clone was detected only a few times. Its antigen is currently unknown.

Sequencing used central memory CD4+ T cells from blood. The sequence was obtained from a woman aged 35 to 49 with type 1 diabetes. J is TRBJ1-1 and V is TRBV15; 7 bases align to TRBD1. The CDR3 DNA reads as TGTGCCACCAGCCCCCGAAAGGGGGCCTTAGGCACTGAAGCTTTCTTT. Translated, it gives CATSPRKGALGTEAFF.